A selection of T cell receptor beta chains follows, all from one sample in a study of T cells in Graves' hyperthyroidism and ophthalmopathy. TCRdb re-derived calls from the multiplex PCR reads in MiXCR, one entry per CDR3 protein. This sample carries about 680,000 distinct CDR3 sequences, 30% to 40% of them seen once, and the ten largest clones take around 29%. What was sequenced was blood. The receptors were gathered from a woman aged 35 to 49 with Graves' hyperthyroidism. Both conserved end residues are part of each CDR3. Fields, in order: J gene, clone size, V gene, D gene, CDR3 protein, CDR3 DNA. A D gene is named only where the DNA matches it firmly. Not every row has a clone size; where given, it reads once, few, many or a size class.

J gene: TRBJ2-5
clone size: .
V gene: TRBV28
D gene: TRBD2
CDR3 protein: CASSPSPGTSGQETQYF
CDR3 DNA: TGTGCCAGCAGTCCTAGTCCCGGGACTAGCGGGCAAGAGACCCAGTACTTC

J gene: TRBJ2-7
clone size: .
V gene: TRBV6-5
D gene: TRBD2
CDR3 protein: CASSPPGLVSVYF
CDR3 DNA: TGTGCCAGCAGTCCACCGGGACTAGTTTCGGTGTACTTC

J gene: TRBJ1-1
clone size: few
V gene: TRBV5-6
D gene: .
CDR3 protein: CASSPGRAGVTQAFF
CDR3 DNA: TGTGCCAGCAGCCCGGGCAGGGCCGGGGTCACACAAGCTTTCTTT

J gene: TRBJ2-3
clone size: .
V gene: TRBV24-1
D gene: .
CDR3 protein: CATSLAATDTQYF
CDR3 DNA: TGTGCCACCAGTTTGGCAGCCACAGATACGCAGTATTTT

J gene: TRBJ1-5
clone size: few
V gene: TRBV2
D gene: .
CDR3 protein: CASSLSRGERQPQHF
CDR3 DNA: TGTGCCAGCAGTTTATCACGGGGGGAGAGGCAGCCCCAGCATTTT

J gene: TRBJ1-2
clone size: few
V gene: TRBV14
D gene: TRBD1
CDR3 protein: CASSQDDRDYNYGYTF
CDR3 DNA: TGTGCCAGCAGCCAAGACGACAGGGATTATAACTATGGCTACACCTTC

J gene: TRBJ2-7
clone size: many
V gene: TRBV7-9
D gene: TRBD1
CDR3 protein: CASSFGRGYEQYF
CDR3 DNA: TGTGCTAGCAGCTTCGGCAGGGGGTACGAGCAGTACTTC

J gene: TRBJ2-7
clone size: many
V gene: TRBV20-1
D gene: .
CDR3 protein: CSANGGSYEQYF
CDR3 DNA: TGCAGTGCTAACGGTGGGTCCTACGAGCAGTACTTC

J gene: TRBJ1-1
clone size: few
V gene: TRBV7-9
D gene: .
CDR3 protein: CASSLLGTGIEAFF
CDR3 DNA: TGTGCCAGCAGCTTACTTGGCACAGGAATTGAAGCTTTCTTT

J gene: TRBJ2-5
clone size: .
V gene: TRBV15
D gene: .
CDR3 protein: CATSPTGQKYQETQYF
CDR3 DNA: TGTGCCACCAGTCCCACGGGACAAAAGTACCAAGAGACCCAGTACTTC

J gene: TRBJ1-5
clone size: few
V gene: TRBV9
D gene: TRBD1
CDR3 protein: CASLTGTGGNQPQHF
CDR3 DNA: TGTGCCAGTCTCACCGGGACAGGGGGAAATCAGCCCCAGCATTTT

J gene: TRBJ1-5
clone size: few
V gene: TRBV7-2
D gene: TRBD1
CDR3 protein: CASSHTRGGPSNQPQHF
CDR3 DNA: TGTGCCAGCAGCCACACCAGGGGGGGCCCTAGCAATCAGCCCCAGCATTTT

J gene: TRBJ1-3
clone size: .
V gene: TRBV29-1
D gene: .
CDR3 protein: CSSEEVAGNTIYF
CDR3 DNA: TGCAGCTCCGAAGAAGTAGCTGGAAACACCATATATTTT

J gene: TRBJ1-2
clone size: .
V gene: TRBV5-1
D gene: .
CDR3 protein: CASSPGTFGYTF
CDR3 DNA: TGCGCCAGCAGCCCAGGGACTTTCGGCTACACCTTC

J gene: TRBJ1-3
clone size: many
V gene: TRBV2
D gene: .
CDR3 protein: CASRPTGNSGNTIYF
CDR3 DNA: TGTGCCAGCAGGCCTACCGGAAACTCTGGAAACACCATATATTTT

J gene: TRBJ2-7
clone size: many
V gene: TRBV12-3/TRBV12-4
D gene: TRBD2
CDR3 protein: CASSLLAGLAEQYF
CDR3 DNA: TGTGCCAGCAGCTTATTAGCGGGACTGGCCGAGCAGTACTTC

J gene: TRBJ1-2
clone size: .
V gene: TRBV11-2
D gene: .
CDR3 protein: CASSFNPHGGVRYTF
CDR3 DNA: TGTGCCAGCAGCTTCAACCCTCACGGGGGCGTGCGCTACACCTTC

J gene: TRBJ2-2
clone size: .
V gene: TRBV10-3
D gene: .
CDR3 protein: CAIRPGELFF
CDR3 DNA: TGTGCCATCAGGCCCGGGGAGCTGTTTTTT

J gene: TRBJ1-3
clone size: many
V gene: TRBV24-1
D gene: .
CDR3 protein: CATSGNPPGRVGGNTIYF
CDR3 DNA: TGTGCCACCAGTGGTAACCCCCCGGGGAGGGTGGGGGGAAACACCATATATTTT

J gene: TRBJ2-2
clone size: .
V gene: TRBV25-1
D gene: TRBD1
CDR3 protein: CASRSGQGVNGELFF
CDR3 DNA: TGTGCCAGCAGGTCGGGACAGGGGGTAAACGGGGAGCTGTTTTTT

J gene: TRBJ1-2
clone size: many
V gene: TRBV29-1
D gene: .
CDR3 protein: CSVGGTPTYGYTF
CDR3 DNA: TGCAGCGTTGGAGGGACCCCGACCTATGGCTACACCTTC

J gene: TRBJ1-5
clone size: .
V gene: TRBV28
D gene: .
CDR3 protein: CASSFPNKGQPQHF
CDR3 DNA: TGTGCCAGCAGTTTTCCCAACAAGGGCCAGCCCCAGCATTTT

J gene: TRBJ1-2
clone size: .
V gene: TRBV7-9
D gene: .
CDR3 protein: CASSLESDRHGDPGRGGYTF
CDR3 DNA: TGTGCCAGCAGCCTAGAGTCCGACAGGCATGGGGACCCAGGCCGGGGGGGCTACACCTTC

J gene: TRBJ2-2
clone size: many
V gene: TRBV29-1
D gene: TRBD2
CDR3 protein: CSVRTSGSNTGELFF
CDR3 DNA: TGCAGCGTCCGGACTAGCGGATCGAACACCGGGGAGCTGTTTTTT